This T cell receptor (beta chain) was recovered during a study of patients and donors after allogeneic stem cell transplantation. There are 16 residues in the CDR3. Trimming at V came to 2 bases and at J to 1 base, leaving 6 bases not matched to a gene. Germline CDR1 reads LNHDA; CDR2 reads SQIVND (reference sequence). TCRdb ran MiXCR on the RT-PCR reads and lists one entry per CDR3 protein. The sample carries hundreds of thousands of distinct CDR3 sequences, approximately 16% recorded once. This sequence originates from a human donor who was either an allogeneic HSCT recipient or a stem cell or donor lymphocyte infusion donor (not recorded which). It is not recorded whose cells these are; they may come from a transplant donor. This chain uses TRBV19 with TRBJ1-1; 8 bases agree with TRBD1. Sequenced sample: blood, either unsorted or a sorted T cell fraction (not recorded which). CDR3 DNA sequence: TGTGCCAGTAGTATATTGACAGGGGACAGGAACACTGAAGCTTTCTTT. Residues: CASSILTGDRNTEAFF.